The next 3 T cell receptor beta chains were all read from a single sample in a study of shared clonotypes between healthy human individuals. TCRdb's table, derived via immunoSEQ multiplex PCR, lists solely in-frame clones and lacks some. The sample contains 1.5 million to 2.5 million clones, approximately 94% of which appear only once. It was CD45RO-negative cells, positively selected for CCR7, that made up naive CD8 cells, with terminally differentiated effector memory CD45RA+ cells excluded. Sequenced input: naive CD8+ T cells sorted from blood. These receptors were collected from a man aged 18-30 years in good health.

This chain joins TRBV30 and TRBJ1-4, with D unresolved. Trimming stripped 0 bases from V and 8 bases from J, with 16 bases between. CDR3 length: 15 amino acids. The V gene's germline CDR1 is GTSNPN and CDR2 SVGIG (reference sequence). The CDR3 coding sequence is TGTGCCTGGAGTGTACTGGGCCTTTCGGGGGAAAAACTGTTTTTT. Protein product: CAWSVLGLSGEKLFF.

This chain uses TRBV7-9 with TRBJ2-7; D not resolved. CDR1 and CDR2 (germline): SEHNR, FQNEAQ (reference sequence). V was clipped by 4 bases and J by 3 bases, with 10 bases between them. The CDR3 covers 13 residues. CDR3 amino acids: CASSSTELYEQYF. CDR3 coding DNA: TGTGCCAGCAGCTCCACGGAACTCTACGAGCAGTACTTC.

V is TRBV21-1 and J is TRBJ1-2; TRBD1 was called by the table and not checked on the DNA. TRBV21-1 is shown as a pseudogene. This CDR3 spans 20 amino acids. The CDR3 region has the DNA TGTGCCAGCAGCAAAGGTATCAAAGGGGGAGTGGGGGATTGGAGCTATGGCTACACCTTC. It is translated as CASSKGIKGGVGDWSYGYTF.